Listed here are 30 T cell receptor beta chains from one sample, sequenced in a study of T cells in Graves' hyperthyroidism and ophthalmopathy. RNA transcripts provided the source from which TCR beta CDR3 regions were amplified. Carried out on the TCR CDR3, a first-round RT-PCR used the HTBI primer set. In TCRdb, the multiplex PCR reads were re-called with MiXCR into one record per CDR3 protein. The table has about 590,000 distinct CDR3 sequences, 15% to 18% seen once. Material: blood. The receptors were gathered from a woman aged 25 to 45 with Graves' hyperthyroidism.

This clonotype was observed a handful of times. V and J are TRBV9 and TRBJ2-7; no definite D call. This CDR3 region has 14 residues. Trimming stripped 2 bases from V and 0 bases from J, with 9 bases between. Germline V gene data show CDR1 as SGDLS and CDR2 as YYNGEE. CDR3 region: CASSVRADSYEQYF. CDR3 nucleotide sequence: TGTGCCAGCAGCGTTCGTGCGGACTCCTACGAGCAGTACTTC.

A few counts support this clonotype. In DNA, the CDR3 is TGTGCCAGTAGTACTCTCCCGAGCGGACACGACGAAGCTTTCTTT. Amino acid sequence: CASSTLPSGHDEAFF. The rearrangement links TRBV19 to TRBJ1-1; a weak D match, TRBD1 (5 bases). The V end was cut by 4 bases, the J end by 8 bases, with 20 bases between. The CDR3 length is 15 residues. Per the germline V gene, CDR1 is LNHDA and CDR2 is SQIVND (reference sequence).

This clonotype was detected ten times or more. The chain is built from TRBV12-5 and TRBJ2-1; 15 bases match TRBD2. The CDR3 totals 18 residues. Germline CDR1 reads LGHNT; CDR2 reads FRNRAP. V shed 5 bases and J 1 base; nucleotides not matched to a gene: 6. The CDR3 nucleotides are TGTGCTAGTGGTCTGGGACTAGCGGGAGGACCTTCCTACAATGAGCAGTTCTTC. It is translated as CASGLGLAGGPSYNEQFF.

The J gene is TRBJ2-4, the V gene TRBV6-5, with a weak D call TRBD2 (5 bases). V lost 2 bases to trimming and J lost 0 bases, with 14 bases between them. The CDR3 has 17 amino acids. CDR1 MNHEY and CDR2 SVGAGI come from the germline V gene. The CDR3 is CASSYHRLAVAKNIQYF. The CDR3 coding sequence is TGTGCCAGCAGTTACCACCGGCTAGCAGTAGCCAAAAACATTCAGTACTTC.

This clonotype was seen many times. The V gene is TRBV6-1, the J gene TRBJ2-3, with TRBD2 matching 7 bases. The length of the CDR3 is 15 residues. J gave up 3 bases and V 5 bases, and 8 bases lay outside the gene matches. The germline CDR1 and CDR2 sequences are MNHNS and SASEGT. CDR3 sequence reads: CASSHDGGMTDTQYF. In DNA form, the CDR3 reads TGTGCCAGCAGTCACGACGGGGGGATGACAGATACGCAGTATTTT.

Concerning this clonotype itself: An end of the junction does not agree with germline; a read error may underlie this. V is TRBV9 and J is TRBJ1-2; D possibly corresponds to TRBD1 (6 bases). The CDR3 runs 15 residues. Looked up from germline, CDR1 is SGDLS and CDR2 is YYNGEE. CDR3 bases: TGTGTCAGCAGCGAGGGGGGCAGTCCGAACTATGGCTACACCTTC. The encoded protein is CVSSEGGSPNYGYTF. The entire variable domain, with the rest obtained from reference TRBV9 and TRBJ1-2, is as follows: DSGVTQTPKHLITATGQRVTLRCSPRSGDLSVYWYQQSLDQGLQFLIQYYNGEERAKGNILERFSAQQFPDLHSELNLSSLELGDSALYFCVSSEGGSPNYGYTFGSGTRLTVV.

Many counts were recorded for this clonotype. The chain's CDR3 is CASSWTVLASTDTQYF. In nucleotides, the CDR3 is TGCGCCAGCAGCTGGACGGTACTAGCGAGCACAGATACGCAGTATTTT. V is TRBV5-1 and J is TRBJ2-3, with 7 positions matching TRBD2. V was clipped by 3 bases and J by 0 bases; unmatched bases: 7. This CDR3 has 16 amino acids. CDR1 and CDR2 (germline): SGHRS, YFSETQ. Combining the CDR3 with reference TRBV5-1 and TRBJ2-3 gives the whole variable domain KAGVTQTPRYLIKTRGQQVTLSCSPISGHRSVSWYQQTPGQGLQFLFEYFSETQRNKGNFPGRFSGRQFSNSRSEMNVSTLELGDSALYLCASSWTVLASTDTQYFGPGTRLTVL.

Regarding this clonotype: A much larger clone differs by one base, so this may be a read error. V and J are TRBV20-1 and TRBJ2-7; no reliable D call. V gave up 3 bases and J gave up 4 bases, with 22 bases separating them. The CDR3 is 16 residues long. Germline V CDR1 and CDR2: DFQATT, SNEGSKA (reference sequence). The CDR3 sequence is CSASATILEIRYEQYF. The CDR3 DNA reads as TGCAGTGCTAGTGCGACCATCTTAGAAATTCGGTACGAGCAGTACTTC.

This clonotype was observed at least ten times. The chain couples TRBV5-1 to TRBJ2-7; 8 nucleotides agree with TRBD2. In germline, CDR1 is SGHRS, CDR2 YFSETQ. CDR3 length equals 15 residues. Losses at the gene ends were 2 bases for V and 2 bases for J; bases not matched to a gene: 6. The CDR3 DNA reads TGCGCCAGCAGCTTCTCACTAGCGGCGACCTACGAGCAGTACTTC. Translating gives CASSFSLAATYEQYF.

This chain links TRBV20-1 with TRBJ1-5; TRBD1 aligns across 8 bases. V lost 6 bases, J lost 6 bases, and 13 bases stayed unmatched. The CDR3 spans 15 residues. Germline V gene lookup returns CDR1 DFQATT and CDR2 SNEGSKA (reference sequence). CDR3 amino acids: CSAAASGTGLQPQHF. Here the CDR3 DNA reads TGCAGTGCCGCCGCTAGCGGGACAGGCCTTCAGCCCCAGCATTTT.

This clonotype was found many times. This chain links TRBV2 with TRBJ2-3, with TRBD2 matching 8 bases. Germline V gene sequence: CDR1 SNHLY, CDR2 FYNNEI. The trim removed 7 bases at V and 3 bases at J, leaving 9 bases unmatched. CDR3 length: 15 residues. CDR3 in amino acids: CASIPVGGRTDTQYF. The DNA for the CDR3 is TGTGCCAGCATACCTGTCGGCGGGAGGACAGATACGCAGTATTTT.

The V gene is TRBV6-1, the J gene TRBJ2-1, with 7 bases fitting TRBD2. This CDR3 spans 15 amino acids. Germline V CDR1 and CDR2: MNHNS, SASEGT. The junction had 4 bases not matched to a gene; V was cut back by 5 bases and J by 0 bases. The CDR3 DNA reads TGTGCCAGCAGTTCGCGGGGGACCTCCTACAATGAGCAGTTCTTC. Protein product: CASSSRGTSYNEQFF.

This clonotype was seen more than once but under ten times. The gene calls are TRBV18 and TRBJ2-1, with 9 positions matching TRBD2. The germline CDR1 and CDR2 sequences are KGHSH and LQKENI. V was clipped by 4 bases and J by 6 bases; unmatched bases: 7. The CDR3 runs to 15 residues. CDR3 region: CASSLVGTSFNEQFF. CDR3 nucleotides: TGTGCCAGCTCACTAGTAGGGACTAGCTTCAATGAGCAGTTCTTC.

This clonotype appeared a few times. V is TRBV15 and J is TRBJ1-5; D is unclear. CDR1 is LNHNV, CDR2 YYDKDF, per germline (reference sequence). V lost 6 bases and J 1 base, leaving 7 bases between the germline ends. CDR3 length equals 13 residues. The CDR3: CATSLGSNQPQHF. The CDR3 DNA reads as TGTGCCACCAGTTTGGGAAGCAATCAGCCCCAGCATTTT.

This rearrangement joins TRBV4-2 to TRBJ2-3, with 11 positions matching TRBD2. The CDR3 length is 16 residues. Per germline, CDR1 LGHNA and CDR2 YNFKEQ. The V and J ends lost 5 bases and 2 bases, in that order; junction bases with no gene match: 6. Here the CDR3 DNA reads TGTGCCAGCAGCGGACTAGCGGGCGAGAACACAGATACGCAGTATTTT. Amino acid sequence: CASSGLAGENTDTQYF.

This clonotype was counted at least ten times. The V and J genes are TRBV5-1 and TRBJ2-1; D is uncertain. In germline, CDR1 is SGHRS, CDR2 YFSETQ. The CDR3 is 15 amino acids. Trimming removed 0 bases from V and 8 bases from J, with 15 bases in between. CDR3 residues: CASSLGLTAVDEQFF. The CDR3 bases are TGCGCCAGCAGCTTGGGCCTGACTGCGGTCGATGAGCAGTTCTTC.

This clonotype has at least ten counts. The chain employs TRBV12-3 or TRBV12-4 and TRBJ2-7; the D gene could be TRBD1 or TRBD2 (5 bases each). This CDR3 spans 13 amino acids. The V end lost 5 bases, the J end lost 3 bases, and 11 bases lay between the germline ends. As DNA, the CDR3 is TGTGCCAGCAGTGTACAGGACTTCTACGAGCAGTACTTC. Amino acids: CASSVQDFYEQYF.

In this sample, this clonotype turned up many times. The chain recombines TRBV28 with TRBJ2-7; 7 bases are a match to TRBD1. V shed 5 bases, J shed 0 bases, and the junction held 7 bases outside the gene matches. This CDR3 comprises 15 residues. Germline loops: CDR1 MDHEN, CDR2 SYDVKM. The CDR3 DNA reads TGTGCCAGCAGTCAAGGGACAGCCGTCTCCTACGAGCAGTACTTC. Amino acids: CASSQGTAVSYEQYF.

This clonotype was recorded at least ten times. The V gene is TRBV7-8, the J gene TRBJ2-1; D call uncertain. The V gene lost 3 bases and the J gene lost 7 bases, with 7 bases spanning the gap. Germline values: CDR1 SGHVS, CDR2 FQNEAQ. The CDR3 loop spans 12 amino acids. The DNA for the CDR3 is TGTGCCAGCAGCTTCGGAGAAAATGAGCAGTTCTTC. As protein: CASSFGENEQFF.

The chain employs TRBV19 and TRBJ1-1; the D gene is possibly TRBD1 (5 bases). Per the germline V gene, CDR1 is LNHDA and CDR2 is SQIVND (reference sequence). The length of the CDR3 is 17 residues. V was pared by 6 bases and J by 0 bases, with 20 bases between. CDR3 bases: TGTGCCAGTAGCCACCATCGGGCGGGGGTAATGAACACTGAAGCTTTCTTT. Residues: CASSHHRAGVMNTEAFF. The full variable domain, with the rest looked up from reference TRBV19 and TRBJ1-1, is DGGITQSPKYLFRKEGQNVTLSCEQNLNHDAMYWYRQDPGQGLRLIYYSQIVNDFQKGDIAEGYSVSREKKESFPLTVTSAQKNPTAFYLCASSHHRAGVMNTEAFFGQGTRLTVV.

This clonotype was observed once. The chain recombines TRBV30 with TRBJ2-3, with 8 bases lining up with TRBD2. The CDR3 extends over 12 amino acids. Looked up from germline, CDR1 is GTSNPN and CDR2 is SVGIG (reference sequence). The V segment lost 5 bases and the J segment 6 bases; nucleotides outside the gene matches: 4. In DNA form, the CDR3 reads TGTGCCTGGTCGGGGGGGGTGGATACGCAGTATTTT. This translates into CAWSGGVDTQYF.

This clonotype was seen ten or more times. The J gene is TRBJ2-1, the V gene TRBV24-1, with a possible D match to TRBD1 (6 bases). Germline V gene data show CDR1 as KGHDR and CDR2 as SFDVKD. The V end lost 8 bases, the J end lost 5 bases, and 6 bases lay between the germline ends. This CDR3 contains 11 residues. Written as DNA, the CDR3 is TGTGCCACCAAGGGGGACAATGAGCAGTTCTTC. This gives the protein CATKGDNEQFF.

This clonotype was observed many times. The chain carries TRBV4-3 and TRBJ2-5; TRBD2 matches at 14 bases. V dropped 2 bases and J dropped 5; count of bases not matched to a gene: 7. The V gene's germline CDR1 is LGHNA and CDR2 YSLEER. This CDR3 is 17 amino acids long. For the CDR3, the DNA is TGCGCCAGCAGCCAAAGCTGGACTAGCGGGAGGTGGGAGACCCAGTACTTC. Translating it yields CASSQSWTSGRWETQYF.

In this sample, this clonotype turned up many times. The rearrangement uses TRBV3-1 and TRBJ2-7; TRBD1 matches at 10 bases. The CDR3 has 14 residues. The trim removed 1 base at V and 6 bases at J, leaving 3 bases unmatched. Germline CDR1 LGHDT, CDR2 YNNKEL (reference sequence). CDR3 nucleotide sequence: TGTGCCAGCAGCCAAGCGGGGACAGGGGCCGAGCAGTACTTC. It specifies CASSQAGTGAEQYF.

Many counts were recorded for this clonotype. The genes are TRBV20-1 and TRBJ1-2; D possibly corresponds to TRBD1 (5 bases). The V end was cut by 6 bases, the J end by 0 bases, with 8 bases between. This CDR3 has 12 amino acids. Germline V gives CDR1 DFQATT, CDR2 SNEGSKA (reference sequence). This CDR3 reads CSAQGTNYGYTF. CDR3 sequence (DNA): TGCAGTGCGCAGGGTACTAACTATGGCTACACCTTC.

The sample holds a few counts of this clonotype. The CDR3 DNA reads as TGCGCCAGCAGCCGCCTTCTCTACGACAGGGGGGTTCTGGAAAACATTCAGTACTTC. Translation gives CASSRLLYDRGVLENIQYF. This sequence joins TRBV5-1 and TRBJ2-4; 9 positions match TRBD1. This CDR3 is built from 19 residues. Germline V lookup: CDR1 SGHRS, CDR2 YFSETQ. The junction had 19 bases not matched to a gene; V was cut back by 4 bases and J by 5 bases.

This clonotype was detected a few times. V usage is TRBV24-1 and J usage is TRBJ2-1; 9 bases map to TRBD1. Germline assignment: CDR1 KGHDR and CDR2 SFDVKD. V gave up 1 base and J gave up 7 bases; unmatched junction bases: 7. This CDR3 spans 16 amino acids. In DNA, the CDR3 is TGTGCCACCAGTGATTTAGGGGACAGGGATATTAATGAGCAGTTCTTC. Translation gives CATSDLGDRDINEQFF.

The chain has TRBV28 and TRBJ2-1, with TRBD1 as a possible D gene (6 bases). The germline V and J ends were trimmed by 1 base and 4 bases, with 20 bases remaining between them. CDR3 size: 18 residues. Germline V gives CDR1 MDHEN, CDR2 SYDVKM. Here the CDR3 DNA reads TGTGCCAGCAGTTTATTGGGGGCCCACCGCGTGGTTTACAATGAGCAGTTCTTC. This gives the protein CASSLLGAHRVVYNEQFF. Together with reference TRBV28 and TRBJ2-1, the CDR3 gives the full variable domain: DVKVTQSSRYLVKRTGEKVFLECVQDMDHENMFWYRQDPGLGLRLIYFSYDVKMKEKGDIPEGYSVSREKKERFSLILESASTNQTSMYLCASSLLGAHRVVYNEQFFGPGTRLTVL.

The chain employs TRBV18 and TRBJ1-5, with D possibly TRBD1 on 6 matching bases. Trimming pared 5 bases from V and 5 bases from J, leaving 22 bases between. CDR3 length: 17 amino acids. Germline V CDR1 and CDR2: KGHSH, LQKENI. The CDR3 loop reads CASSTTGQGLADQPQHF. CDR3 in DNA: TGTGCCAGCTCAACAACGGGCCAGGGGCTAGCTGATCAGCCCCAGCATTTT.

This clonotype has just a few counts. This CDR3 is CSARTSRADTGELFF. CDR3 in DNA: TGCAGTGCTAGGACGTCCCGGGCGGACACCGGGGAGCTGTTTTTT. This sequence joins TRBV20-1 and TRBJ2-2; D call uncertain. With 3 bases removed from V and 3 bases from J, the gap between germline ends came to 14 bases. Germline CDR1 and CDR2: DFQATT and SNEGSKA (reference sequence). The CDR3 runs 15 residues.